This record looks at one TCR beta chain sequence and its context. In the original workflow: The assay estimated nucleated cells by amplifying reference gene primers. Generated by immunoSEQ multiplex PCR, the TCRdb table keeps only in-frame clones and is missing some. Clone size and V and J calls were adopted from that table, with D and trimming inferred from the DNA. Altogether around 150,000 clones are present, 80% being singletons, with the ten largest covering less than 4%. This sample stems from a study of blood T cell repertoires in COVID-19. Ages ranged from roughly 18 to 100 years, with residence in 20 to 30 US areas. Participants had their cohort set by participant-reported clinical history. The CDR3 loop spans 16 amino acids. CDR1 is LNHDA and CDR2 is SQIVND in the germline V gene (reference sequence). After removal of 6 bases from V and 5 bases from J, the junction contained 11 bases not matched to a gene.

This sequence originates from a woman aged 55-70 years who had recovered from COVID-19. The chain has TRBV19 and TRBJ1-1; 11 bases are a match to TRBD1. The sequenced sample was PBMCs or T cells enriched from blood (not recorded which). CDR3 nucleotides: TGTGCCAGTAGGACTCCGGGACAGGGGGTTCGAACTGAAGCTTTCTTT. The encoded protein is CASRTPGQGVRTEAFF.